This T cell receptor (beta chain) originates from a study of T cell responses to AZD1222 COVID-19 vaccine. The V and J ends lost 4 bases and 2 bases, in that order; junction bases with no gene match: 3. This CDR3 contains 16 residues. Germline V gene lookup returns CDR1 SNHLY and CDR2 FYNNEI. Findings of the study overall: Donor demographics were predominantly white British with a female majority; clonal diversity may be underestimated.

Note on this clone: The antigen remains undetermined.

The table came from immunoSEQ multiplex PCR; TCRdb's copy has only in-frame clones and leaves some out. The repertoire consists of about 160,000 clones, with over 75% occurring once and the leading ten covering approximately 6.9%. The chain employs TRBV2 and TRBJ2-3, with 13 bases that match TRBD2. The sample in question was peripheral blood, obtained on day 0 of AZD1222 vaccination. The receptor's source is an adult in good health. In nucleotides, the CDR3 is TGTGCCAGCAGTGGACTAGCGGGGGGCATCACAGATACGCAGTATTTT. It codes for CASSGLAGGITDTQYF.